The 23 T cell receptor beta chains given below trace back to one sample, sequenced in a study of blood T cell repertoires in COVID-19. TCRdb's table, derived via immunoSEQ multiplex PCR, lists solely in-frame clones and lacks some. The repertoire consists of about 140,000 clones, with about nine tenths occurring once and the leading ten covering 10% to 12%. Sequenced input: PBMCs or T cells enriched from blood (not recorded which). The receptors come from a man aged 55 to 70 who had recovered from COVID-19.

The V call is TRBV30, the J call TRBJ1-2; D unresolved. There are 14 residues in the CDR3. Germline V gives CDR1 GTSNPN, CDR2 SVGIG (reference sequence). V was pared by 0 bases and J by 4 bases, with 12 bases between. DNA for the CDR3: TGTGCCTGGAGTGTAGCCGGAGTACGCTATGGCTACACCTTC. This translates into CAWSVAGVRYGYTF.

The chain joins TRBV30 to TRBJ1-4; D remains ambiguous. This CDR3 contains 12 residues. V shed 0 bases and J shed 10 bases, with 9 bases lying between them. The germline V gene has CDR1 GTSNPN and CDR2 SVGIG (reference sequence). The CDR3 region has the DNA TGTGCCTGGAGTGTACCCCCCGGAAAACTGTTTTTT. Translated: CAWSVPPGKLFF.

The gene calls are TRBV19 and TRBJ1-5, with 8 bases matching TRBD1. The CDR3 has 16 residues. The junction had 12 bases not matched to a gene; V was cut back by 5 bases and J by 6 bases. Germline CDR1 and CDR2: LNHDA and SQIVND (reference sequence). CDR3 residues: CASSVQGEARFQPQHF. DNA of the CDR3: TGTGCCAGTAGTGTACAGGGGGAAGCGCGTTTTCAGCCCCAGCATTTT.

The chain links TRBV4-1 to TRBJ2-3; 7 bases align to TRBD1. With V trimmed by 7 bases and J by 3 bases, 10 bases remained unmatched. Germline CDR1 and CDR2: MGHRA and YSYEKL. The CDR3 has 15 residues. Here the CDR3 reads CASKVRDSLTDTQYF. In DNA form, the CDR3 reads TGCGCCAGCAAGGTCCGGGACAGTCTAACAGATACGCAGTATTTT.

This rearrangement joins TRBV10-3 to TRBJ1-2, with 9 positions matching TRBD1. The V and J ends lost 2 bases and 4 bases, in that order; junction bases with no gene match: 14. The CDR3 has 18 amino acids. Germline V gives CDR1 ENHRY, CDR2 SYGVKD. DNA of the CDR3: TGTGCCATCAGTGAGGCGAGGAGACAGGGGGTAATCCTCTATGGCTACACCTTC. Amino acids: CAISEARRQGVILYGYTF.

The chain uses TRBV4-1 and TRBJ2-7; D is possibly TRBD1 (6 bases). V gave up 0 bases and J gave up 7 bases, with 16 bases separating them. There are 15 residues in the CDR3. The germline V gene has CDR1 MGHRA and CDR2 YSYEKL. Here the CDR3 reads CASSQEFFTGLEQYF. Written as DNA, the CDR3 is TGCGCCAGCAGCCAAGAATTTTTCACAGGGTTAGAGCAGTACTTC.

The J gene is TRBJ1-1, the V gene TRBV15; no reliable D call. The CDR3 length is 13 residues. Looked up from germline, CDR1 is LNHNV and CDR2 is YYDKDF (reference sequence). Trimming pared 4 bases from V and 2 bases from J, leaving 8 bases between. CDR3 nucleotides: TGTGCCACCAGCAAAGGGAGCAACACTGAAGCTTTCTTT. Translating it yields CATSKGSNTEAFF.

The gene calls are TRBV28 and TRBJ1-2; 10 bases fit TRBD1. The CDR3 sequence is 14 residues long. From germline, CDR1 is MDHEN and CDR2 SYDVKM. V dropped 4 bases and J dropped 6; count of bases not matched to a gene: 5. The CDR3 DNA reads TGTGCCAGCAGTTCGGGACAGGGGTGGAATGGCTACACCTTC. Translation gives CASSSGQGWNGYTF.

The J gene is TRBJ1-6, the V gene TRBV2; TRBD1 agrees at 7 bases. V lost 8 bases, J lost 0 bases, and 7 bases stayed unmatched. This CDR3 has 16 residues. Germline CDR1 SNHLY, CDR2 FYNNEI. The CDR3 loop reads CASLQGMSSYNSPLHF. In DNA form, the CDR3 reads TGTGCCAGCTTACAGGGGATGAGCTCCTATAATTCACCCCTCCACTTT. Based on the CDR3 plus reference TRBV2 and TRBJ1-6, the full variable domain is EPEVTQTPSHQVTQMGQEVILRCVPISNHLYFYWYRQILGQKVEFLVSFYNNEISEKSEIFDDQFSVERPDGSNFTLKIRSTKLEDSAMYFCASLQGMSSYNSPLHFGNGTRLTVT.

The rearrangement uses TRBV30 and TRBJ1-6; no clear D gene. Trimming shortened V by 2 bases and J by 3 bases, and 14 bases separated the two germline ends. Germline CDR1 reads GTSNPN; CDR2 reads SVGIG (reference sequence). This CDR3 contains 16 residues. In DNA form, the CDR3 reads TGTGCCTGGAGTAAAGAGGCTCCCTTCTATAATTCACCCCTCCACTTT. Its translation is CAWSKEAPFYNSPLHF.

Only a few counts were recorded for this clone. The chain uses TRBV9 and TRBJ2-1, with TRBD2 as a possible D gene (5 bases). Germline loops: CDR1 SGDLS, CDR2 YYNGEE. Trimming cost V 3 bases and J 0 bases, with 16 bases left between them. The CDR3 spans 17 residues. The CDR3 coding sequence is TGTGCCAGCAGCGCGCGTGGACTGGCGAGCTCCTACAATGAGCAGTTCTTC. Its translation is CASSARGLASSYNEQFF.

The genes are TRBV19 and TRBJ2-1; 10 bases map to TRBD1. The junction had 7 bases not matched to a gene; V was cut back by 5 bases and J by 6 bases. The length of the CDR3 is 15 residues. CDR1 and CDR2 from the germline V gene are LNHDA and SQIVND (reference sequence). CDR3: CASSPGTGVLNEQFF. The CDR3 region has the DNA TGTGCCAGTAGTCCAGGGACAGGGGTCCTCAATGAGCAGTTCTTC.

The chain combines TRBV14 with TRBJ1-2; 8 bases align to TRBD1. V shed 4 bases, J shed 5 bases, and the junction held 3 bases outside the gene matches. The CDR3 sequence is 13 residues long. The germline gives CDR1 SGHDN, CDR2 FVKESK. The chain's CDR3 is CASSRTGGYGYTF. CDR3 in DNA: TGTGCCAGCAGCCGAACAGGGGGGTATGGCTACACCTTC.

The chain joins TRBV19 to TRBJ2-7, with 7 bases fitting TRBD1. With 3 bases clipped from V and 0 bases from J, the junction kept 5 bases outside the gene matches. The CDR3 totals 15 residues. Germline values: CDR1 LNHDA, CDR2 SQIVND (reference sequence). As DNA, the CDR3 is TGTGCCAGTAGTATGACGGGACAGAGCTCCTACGAGCAGTACTTC. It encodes CASSMTGQSSYEQYF.

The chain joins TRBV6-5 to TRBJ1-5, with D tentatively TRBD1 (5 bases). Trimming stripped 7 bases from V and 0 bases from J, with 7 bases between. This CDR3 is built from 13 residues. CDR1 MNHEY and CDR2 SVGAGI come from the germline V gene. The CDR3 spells CASTGNSNQPQHF. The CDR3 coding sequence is TGTGCCAGCACAGGGAATAGCAATCAGCCCCAGCATTTT.

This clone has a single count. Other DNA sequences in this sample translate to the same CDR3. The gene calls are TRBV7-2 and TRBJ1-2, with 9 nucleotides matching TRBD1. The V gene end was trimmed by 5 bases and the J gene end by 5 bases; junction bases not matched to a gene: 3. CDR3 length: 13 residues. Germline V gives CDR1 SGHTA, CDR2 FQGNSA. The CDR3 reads CASSPGTGYGYTF. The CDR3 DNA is TGTGCCAGCAGCCCTGGGACAGGGTATGGCTACACCTTC.

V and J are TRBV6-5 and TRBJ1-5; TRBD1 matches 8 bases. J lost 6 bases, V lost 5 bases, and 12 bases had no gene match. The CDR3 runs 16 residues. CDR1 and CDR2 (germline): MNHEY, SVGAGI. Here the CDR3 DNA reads TGTGCCAGCAGTCACTTCCGGGGACAGGTGGTTCAGCCCCAGCATTTT. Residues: CASSHFRGQVVQPQHF.

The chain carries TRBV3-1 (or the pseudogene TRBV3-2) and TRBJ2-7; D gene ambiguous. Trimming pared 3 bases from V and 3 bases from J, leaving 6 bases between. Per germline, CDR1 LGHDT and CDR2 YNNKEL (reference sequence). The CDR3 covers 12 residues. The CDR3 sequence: CASSHSLYEQYF. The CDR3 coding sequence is TGTGCCAGCAGCCACTCACTCTACGAGCAGTACTTC.

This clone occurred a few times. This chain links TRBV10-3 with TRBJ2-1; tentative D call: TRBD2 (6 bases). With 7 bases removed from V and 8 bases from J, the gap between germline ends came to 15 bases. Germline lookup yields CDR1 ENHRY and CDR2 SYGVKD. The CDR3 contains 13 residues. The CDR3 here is CAITGRDAHEQFF. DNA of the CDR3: TGTGCCATCACGGGGCGGGACGCACATGAGCAGTTCTTC.

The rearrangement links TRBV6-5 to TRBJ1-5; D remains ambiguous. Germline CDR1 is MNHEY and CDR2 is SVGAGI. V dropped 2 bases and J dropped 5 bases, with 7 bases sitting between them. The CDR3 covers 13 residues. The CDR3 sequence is CASSYVGDQPQHF. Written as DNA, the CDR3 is TGTGCCAGCAGTTACGTCGGGGATCAGCCCCAGCATTTT.

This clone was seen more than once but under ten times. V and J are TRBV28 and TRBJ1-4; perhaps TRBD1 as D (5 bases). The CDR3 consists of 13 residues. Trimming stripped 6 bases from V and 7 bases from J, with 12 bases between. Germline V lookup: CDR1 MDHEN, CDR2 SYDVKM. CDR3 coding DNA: TGTGCCAGCAGCGTGGACACGTTTGAAAAACTGTTTTTT. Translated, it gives CASSVDTFEKLFF.

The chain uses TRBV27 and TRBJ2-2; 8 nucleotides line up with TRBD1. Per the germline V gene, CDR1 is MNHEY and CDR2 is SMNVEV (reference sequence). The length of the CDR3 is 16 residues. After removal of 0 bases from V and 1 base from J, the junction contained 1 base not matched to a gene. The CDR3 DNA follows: TGTGCCAGCAGTTTATCGGGACAGGTGAACACCGGGGAGCTGTTTTTT. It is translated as CASSLSGQVNTGELFF.

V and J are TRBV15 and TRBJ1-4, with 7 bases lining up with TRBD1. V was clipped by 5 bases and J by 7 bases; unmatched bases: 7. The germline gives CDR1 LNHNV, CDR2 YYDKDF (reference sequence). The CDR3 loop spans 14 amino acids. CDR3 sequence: CATSRDRVGEKLFF. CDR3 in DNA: TGTGCCACCAGCCGCGACAGGGTGGGTGAAAAACTGTTTTTT.